This T cell receptor (beta chain) was identified in a study of blood T cell repertoires in COVID-19. Background on the study: PBMCs, B-cell-depleted T cells, or T cells were the source of the cDNA or gDNA that made up the material.

V lost 4 bases to trimming and J lost 2 bases, with 6 bases between them. This CDR3 contains 13 residues. Looked up from germline, CDR1 is SGHTA and CDR2 is FQGTGA. Using immunoSEQ multiplex PCR, the repertoire was profiled, and TCRdb retains in-frame clones only, with some absent. The sample has around 300,000 clones, approximately 86% seen once. The sequenced sample was peripheral blood. The sequence was collected from a young man with active or convalescent COVID-19. This sequence joins TRBV7-3 and TRBJ2-1; the D gene is possibly TRBD2 (5 bases). The chain's CDR3 is CASSSEAYNEQFF. In DNA form, the CDR3 reads TGTGCCAGCAGCTCGGAGGCCTACAATGAGCAGTTCTTC.